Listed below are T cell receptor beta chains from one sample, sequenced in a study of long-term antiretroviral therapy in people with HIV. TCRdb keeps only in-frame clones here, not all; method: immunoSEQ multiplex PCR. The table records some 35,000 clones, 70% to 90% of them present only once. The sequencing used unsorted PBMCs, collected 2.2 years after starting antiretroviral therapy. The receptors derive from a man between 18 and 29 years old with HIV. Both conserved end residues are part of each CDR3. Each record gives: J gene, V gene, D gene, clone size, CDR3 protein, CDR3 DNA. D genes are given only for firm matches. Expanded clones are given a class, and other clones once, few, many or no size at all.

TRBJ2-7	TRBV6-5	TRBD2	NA	CASSPEGRLAYEQYF	TGTGCCAGCAGTCCCGAAGGGAGACTAGCTTACGAGCAGTACTTC
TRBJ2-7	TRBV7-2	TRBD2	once	CASSLVGTSANMKQYF	TGTGCCAGCAGCTTAGTGGGGACTAGCGCCAATATGAAGCAGTACTTC
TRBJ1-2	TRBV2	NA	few	CASSEWGQDYGYTF	TGTGCCAGCAGTGAGTGGGGGCAGGACTATGGCTACACCTTC
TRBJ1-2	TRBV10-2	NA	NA	CASSQLGPGHGYTF	TGCGCCAGCAGTCAGCTGGGGCCAGGGCATGGCTACACCTTC
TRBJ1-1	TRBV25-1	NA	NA	CASSEPGDKTEAFF	TGTGCCAGCAGTGAACCAGGGGATAAGACTGAAGCTTTCTTT
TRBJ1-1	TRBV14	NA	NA	CASSPLFTGNTEAFF	TGTGCCAGCAGCCCCCTTTTTACAGGGAACACTGAAGCTTTCTTT
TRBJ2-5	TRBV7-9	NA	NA	CASSSLGSLGQETQYF	TGTGCCAGCAGCTCACTGGGGTCTCTCGGTCAAGAGACCCAGTACTTC
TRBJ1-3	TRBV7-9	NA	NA	CASSLEARGNTIYF	TGTGCCAGCAGCTTAGAAGCCAGAGGAAACACCATATATTTT
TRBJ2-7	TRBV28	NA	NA	CASSFSSEQYF	TGTGCCAGCAGTTTCTCCTCAGAGCAGTACTTC
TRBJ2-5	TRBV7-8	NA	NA	CASSQGPQETQYF	TGTGCCAGCAGCCAGGGGCCCCAAGAGACCCAGTACTTC
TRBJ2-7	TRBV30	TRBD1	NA	CACPTGSFHEQYF	TGTGCCTGCCCGACAGGGAGTTTCCACGAGCAGTACTTC
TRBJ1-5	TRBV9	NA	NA	CASSSDEVLNQPQHF	TGTGCCAGCAGCAGCGATGAAGTGCTCAATCAGCCCCAGCATTTT
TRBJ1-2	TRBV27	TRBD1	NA	CASSPFRTGNYGYTF	TGTGCCAGCAGCCCCTTCCGGACAGGGAACTATGGCTACACCTTC
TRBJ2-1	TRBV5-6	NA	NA	CASSLGLGDNEQFF	TGTGCCAGCAGCTTGGGTTTGGGAGACAATGAGCAGTTCTTC
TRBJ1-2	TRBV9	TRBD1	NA	CASSVSWDSNYGYTF	TGTGCCAGCAGCGTAAGTTGGGACAGTAACTATGGCTACACCTTC
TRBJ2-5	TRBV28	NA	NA	CASSANSRETQYF	TGTGCCAGCAGTGCCAACAGCCGAGAGACCCAGTACTTC
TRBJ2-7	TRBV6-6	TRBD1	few	CASSYSTGHEQYF	TGTGCCAGCAGTTACTCGACAGGGCACGAGCAGTACTTC
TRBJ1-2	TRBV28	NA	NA	CASSLQGIPGYTF	TGTGCCAGCAGTTTACAGGGAATACCTGGCTACACCTTC
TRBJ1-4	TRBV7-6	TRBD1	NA	CASSLDPGGREKLFF	TGTGCCAGCAGCTTAGACCCAGGGGGTCGGGAAAAACTGTTTTTT
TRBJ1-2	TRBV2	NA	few	CASSEGPKSQGDDGYTF	TGTGCCAGCAGTGAAGGGCCAAAGTCGCAGGGTGACGATGGCTACACCTTC
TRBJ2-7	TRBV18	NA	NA	CASSPSSYEQYF	TGTGCCAGCTCCCCGAGCTCCTACGAGCAGTACTTC
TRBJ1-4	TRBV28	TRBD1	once	CASSPDREGEKLFF	TGTGCCAGCAGTCCGGACAGGGAAGGTGAAAAACTGTTTTTT
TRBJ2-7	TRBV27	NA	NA	CASTPRTSYEQYF	TGTGCCAGCACCCCTCGGACTTCCTACGAGCAGTACTTC
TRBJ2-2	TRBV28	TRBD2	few	CASTGTSGSFSGELFF	TGTGCCAGCACCGGGACTAGCGGGAGTTTTAGCGGGGAGCTGTTTTTT
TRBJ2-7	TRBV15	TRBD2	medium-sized	CATSRLAGEEQYF	TGTGCCACCAGCAGACTAGCGGGAGAGGAGCAGTACTTC
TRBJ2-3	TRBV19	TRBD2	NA	CATQGRERGGPTDTQYF	TGTGCCACCCAGGGACGGGAGCGGGGGGGCCCCACAGATACGCAGTATTTT
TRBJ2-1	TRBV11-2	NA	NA	CASSQHLGLYNEQFF	TGTGCCAGCAGCCAGCACCTGGGACTCTACAATGAGCAGTTCTTC
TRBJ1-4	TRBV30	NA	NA	CAWSDGTWMKELFF	TGTGCCTGGAGCGACGGTACATGGATGAAGGAACTGTTTTTT
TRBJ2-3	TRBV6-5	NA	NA	CASSRGDTTDTQYF	TGTGCCAGCAGTAGGGGGGACACCACAGATACGCAGTATTTT
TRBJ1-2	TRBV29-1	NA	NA	CSVAGQSNYGYTF	TGCAGCGTTGCCGGACAGTCTAACTATGGCTACACCTTC
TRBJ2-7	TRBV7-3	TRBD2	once	CASSLSGGASEQYF	TGTGCCAGCAGCTTAAGCGGGGGGGCTAGCGAGCAGTACTTC
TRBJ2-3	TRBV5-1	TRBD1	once	CASSSGQGITDTQYF	TGCGCCAGCAGCTCCGGACAGGGGATCACAGATACGCAGTATTTT
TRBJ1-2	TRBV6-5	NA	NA	CASSYSLTENYGYTF	TGTGCCAGCAGTTACTCTTTGACAGAAAACTATGGCTACACCTTC
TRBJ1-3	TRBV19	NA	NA	CASSINRGNTIYF	TGTGCCAGTAGTATAAATAGGGGGAACACCATATATTTT
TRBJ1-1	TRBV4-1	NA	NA	CASSQDWSGAEAFF	TGCGCCAGCAGCCAAGATTGGTCAGGGGCTGAAGCTTTCTTT
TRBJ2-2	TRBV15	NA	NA	CATSSVRGTGELFF	TGTGCCACCAGCAGCGTAAGGGGCACCGGGGAGCTGTTTTTT
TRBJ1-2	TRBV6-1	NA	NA	CASSETKYYGYTF	TGTGCCAGCAGTGAGACTAAATACTATGGCTACACCTTC
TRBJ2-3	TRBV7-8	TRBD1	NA	CASSSDRGADTQYF	TGTGCCAGCAGCTCAGACAGGGGTGCAGATACGCAGTATTTT
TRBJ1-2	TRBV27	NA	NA	CASSPTANYGYTF	TGTGCCAGCAGTCCCACAGCTAACTATGGCTACACCTTC
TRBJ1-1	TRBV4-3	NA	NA	CASSQGPGLMNTEAFF	TGCGCCAGCAGCCAAGGGCCCGGGCTTATGAACACTGAAGCTTTCTTT